The 20 T cell receptor beta chains presented below share a single source sample, sequenced in a study of Ad26.COV2.S vaccination and SARS-CoV-2 variants. Data came from immunoSEQ multiplex PCR; TCRdb stores just in-frame clones and leaves some out. This sample has around 380,000 clones, with 70% to 90% found just once. The treatment is: about 20 received Ad26.COV2.S at low or high dose, single or two shots; 5 received placebo; per-sample allocation not given. Specimens were obtained on day 63 following the first vaccine or placebo injection. Sequenced here: peripheral blood, sampled in a trial of Ad26.COV2.S vaccine versus placebo. All receptors derive from a person aged 18-60 years who received the Ad26.COV2.S COVID-19 vaccine or a placebo.

This clone came up once. The V gene is TRBV19, the J gene TRBJ2-3; 9 bases align to TRBD2. Germline values: CDR1 LNHDA, CDR2 SQIVND (reference sequence). This CDR3 spans 16 amino acids. The V gene end was trimmed by 0 bases and the J gene end by 6 bases; junction bases not matched to a gene: 7. The CDR3 sequence is CASSIELAGEMDTQYF. CDR3 coding DNA: TGTGCCAGTAGTATAGAACTAGCGGGTGAAATGGATACGCAGTATTTT. The variable domain in full, with the rest retrieved from reference TRBV19 and TRBJ2-3, is DGGITQSPKYLFRKEGQNVTLSCEQNLNHDAMYWYRQDPGQGLRLIYYSQIVNDFQKGDIAEGYSVSREKKESFPLTVTSAQKNPTAFYLCASSIELAGEMDTQYFGPGTRLTVL.

V and J are TRBV11-2 and TRBJ1-2; 8 bases match TRBD1. With V trimmed by 3 bases and J by 4 bases, 1 base remained unmatched. Per germline, CDR1 SGHAT and CDR2 FQNNGV. The CDR3 is 13 amino acids. CDR3 region: CASSFGTGYGYTF. DNA for the CDR3: TGTGCCAGCAGCTTCGGGACAGGCTATGGCTACACCTTC.

The CDR3 here is CASSPTGPSTDTQYF. The DNA for the CDR3 is TGCGCCAGCAGCCCGACAGGCCCTAGCACAGATACGCAGTATTTT. This chain uses TRBV5-1 with TRBJ2-3; TRBD1 might be the D (6 bases). Trimming left V 4 bases short and J 0 bases short, with 12 bases between. CDR1 and CDR2 from the germline V gene are SGHRS and YFSETQ. The CDR3 contains 15 residues.

The chain links TRBV2 to TRBJ2-7, with D perhaps being TRBD1 or TRBD2 (6 bases each). Germline V gene sequence: CDR1 SNHLY, CDR2 FYNNEI. The CDR3 has 14 residues. Trimming removed 6 bases at V and 4 bases at J, with 16 bases between. In DNA, the CDR3 is TGTGCCAGCAGAGGGGGGCCAAACCTATACGAGCAGTACTTC. This encodes CASRGGPNLYEQYF.

The chain combines TRBV6-2 or TRBV6-3 with TRBJ1-4, with 7 positions matching TRBD1. The CDR3 contains 14 residues. The V gene's germline CDR1 is MNHEY and CDR2 SVGEGT. V lost 5 bases and J lost 5; bases outside the gene matches: 5. The CDR3 region has the DNA TGTGCCAGCAGTCCCGACAGGGAAAATGAAAAACTGTTTTTT. Its protein product is CASSPDRENEKLFF.

The genes are TRBV2 and TRBJ2-1, with D hard to call. Looked up from germline, CDR1 is SNHLY and CDR2 is FYNNEI. The CDR3 consists of 8 residues. The V end lost 3 bases, the J end lost 12 bases, and 0 bases lay between the germline ends. The CDR3 loop reads CASSEQFF. CDR3 DNA: TGTGCCAGCAGTGAGCAGTTCTTC.

The gene calls are TRBV29-1 and TRBJ1-1; maybe TRBD1 (5 bases). This CDR3 has 13 amino acids. V was pared by 3 bases and J by 4 bases, with 12 bases between. The germline CDR1 and CDR2 sequences are SQVTM and ANQGSEA. CDR3 sequence: CSVDIWGGTEAFF. The CDR3 DNA follows: TGCAGCGTTGATATTTGGGGCGGCACTGAAGCTTTCTTT.

The chain has TRBV6-5 and TRBJ1-1, with a possible D match to TRBD1 (5 bases). Germline loops: CDR1 MNHEY, CDR2 SVGAGI. The CDR3 extends over 14 amino acids. Between the trimmed V and J ends, which lost 5 bases and 2 bases, there was a span of 12 bases. The chain's CDR3 is CASSPSRVNTEAFF. CDR3 nucleotide sequence: TGTGCCAGCAGTCCATCCAGGGTCAACACTGAAGCTTTCTTT.

The chain recombines TRBV5-1 with TRBJ1-6, with 8 bases fitting TRBD1. This CDR3 region has 15 residues. CDR1 and CDR2 from the germline V gene are SGHRS and YFSETQ. Unmatched junction bases numbered 2, after V lost 0 bases and J lost 6 bases. The DNA for the CDR3 is TGCGCCAGCAGCTTGGGGGACAGGACTAATTCACCCCTCCACTTT. Residues: CASSLGDRTNSPLHF.

The V call is TRBV28, the J call TRBJ1-4, with unresolved D. With 8 bases removed from V and 3 bases from J, the gap between germline ends came to 13 bases. This CDR3 has 14 residues. From germline, CDR1 is MDHEN and CDR2 SYDVKM. Here the CDR3 reads CASGEATPNEKLFF. In DNA form, the CDR3 reads TGTGCCAGCGGCGAGGCGACCCCTAATGAAAAACTGTTTTTT.

This clone appeared once. The chain employs TRBV4-1 and TRBJ2-1; TRBD2 matches 12 bases. V was clipped by 5 bases and J by 4 bases; unmatched bases: 12. Germline lookup yields CDR1 MGHRA and CDR2 YSYEKL. The CDR3 is 18 amino acids. CDR3 bases: TGCGCCAGCAGCGTGGGACTAGCGGGCCTGACCTGGTACAATGAGCAGTTCTTC. Protein: CASSVGLAGLTWYNEQFF.

The chain recombines TRBV5-1 with TRBJ1-1; TRBD1 agrees at 8 bases. Trimming took 3 bases from V and 3 from J; bases not matched to a gene: 4. The CDR3 contains 14 residues. CDR1 and CDR2 from the germline V gene are SGHRS and YFSETQ. CDR3 loop: CASSSTGGDTEAFF. In DNA form, the CDR3 reads TGCGCCAGCAGCTCTACAGGGGGTGACACTGAAGCTTTCTTT.

The chain joins TRBV27 to TRBJ1-1; D gene ambiguous. The CDR3 has 13 residues. V was trimmed by 2 bases and J by 1 base, leaving 5 bases between them. Germline V CDR1 and CDR2: MNHEY, SMNVEV (reference sequence). The CDR3: CASSLLGNTEAFF. DNA of the CDR3: TGTGCCAGCAGTTTACTAGGGAACACTGAAGCTTTCTTT.

Here the CDR3 reads CASSPPQETQYF. Written as DNA, the CDR3 is TGTGCCAGCAGCCCCCCCCAAGAGACCCAGTACTTC. The V call is TRBV6-2 or TRBV6-3, the J call TRBJ2-5, with D unresolved. The CDR3 extends over 12 amino acids. The germline CDR1 and CDR2 sequences are MNHEY and SVGEGT. Deletions cut 6 bases from V and 1 base from J, with 6 bases between.

The table lists this clone with a count of one. The V and J genes are TRBV10-3 and TRBJ1-1, with TRBD1 matching 10 bases. With V trimmed by 4 bases and J by 7 bases, 6 bases remained unmatched. CDR1 is ENHRY, CDR2 SYGVKD, per germline. This CDR3 has 14 amino acids. CDR3 amino acids: CAISAGTGADEAFF. The DNA of the CDR3 is TGTGCCATCAGTGCCGGGACAGGGGCTGATGAAGCTTTCTTT.

The gene calls are TRBV21-1 and TRBJ1-5; TRBD1, the table's D call, was not compared with the DNA. TRBV21-1 is marked as a pseudogene. There are 18 residues in the CDR3. The chain's CDR3 is CASSKGPQGLHSNQPQHF. In DNA, the CDR3 is TGTGCCAGCAGCAAAGGCCCCCAGGGGCTTCATAGCAATCAGCCCCAGCATTTT.

Only one count was recorded for this clone. The chain has TRBV10-3 and TRBJ2-3; 13 bases line up with TRBD2. The CDR3 has 17 amino acids. J lost 7 bases, V lost 2 bases, and 9 bases had no gene match. Germline V gene sequence: CDR1 ENHRY, CDR2 SYGVKD. The CDR3 DNA reads TGTGCCATCAGTGAGCCACCGACTAGCGGGGGGAGTCATACGCAGTATTTT. Protein: CAISEPPTSGGSHTQYF.

CDR3 nucleotides: TGTGCCAGCAGCTTAGCCCAAGGTATACCGAATGAAAAACTGTTTTTT. Translating gives CASSLAQGIPNEKLFF. This chain links TRBV7-9 with TRBJ1-4; D call uncertain. V lost 0 bases to trimming and J lost 5 bases, with 13 bases between them. CDR3 length: 16 residues. CDR1 is SEHNR, CDR2 FQNEAQ, per germline (reference sequence).

The V and J genes are TRBV9 and TRBJ1-4, with D unclear. This CDR3 contains 13 residues. Per the germline V gene, CDR1 is SGDLS and CDR2 is YYNGEE. Trimming stripped 3 bases from V and 2 bases from J, with 5 bases between. CDR3 protein: CASSEGTNEKLFF. Here the CDR3 DNA reads TGTGCCAGCAGCGAGGGTACTAATGAAAAACTGTTTTTT.

The chain employs TRBV4-2 and TRBJ2-3, with D possibly called TRBD1 or TRBD2 (5 bases each). The CDR3 length is 15 residues. Trimming shortened V by 0 bases and J by 8 bases, and 15 bases separated the two germline ends. Germline CDR1 is LGHNA and CDR2 is YNFKEQ. The CDR3 is CASSQDTGAVGTQYF. Written as DNA, the CDR3 is TGTGCCAGCAGCCAAGACACCGGGGCGGTCGGTACGCAGTATTTT.